This T cell receptor beta chain derives from a study of cytomegalovirus exposure and HLA in healthy donors. Overall study: An earlier analysis found around 120 million unique TCR beta sequences from about 179 million T cells.

Concerning this clone itself: Its antigen remains unidentified.

This PCR relied on a set of 60 Vbeta primers and 13 Jbeta primers. The assay was immunoSEQ multiplex PCR, and TCRdb's table has in-frame clones only and misses some. The repertoire includes over 65,000 clones, around 75% of them detected once, and more than 7% sits in the top ten. V was pared by 3 bases and J by 6 bases, with 7 bases of the junction left unmatched. Looked up from germline, CDR1 is MDHEN and CDR2 is SYDVKM. This CDR3 is built from 14 residues. Notes on the study in general: An assumption of roughly uniform sequencing depth across donors underlay the presence/absence analyses. As was reported, the classifier diagnosed cytomegalovirus status with high specificity and sensitivity. Association with HLA alleles at 0.05 false discovery rate was found for around 17,000 TCR beta sequences in a later analysis.

Source material: PBMCs. The clonotype originates from a woman in her thirties in good health and CMV-seropositive. The chain employs TRBV28 and TRBJ2-7, with 8 bases identical to TRBD2. The DNA for the CDR3 is TGTGCCAGCAGTTTGGTGGGAAGCGGGAGCGAGCAGTACTTC. Its translation: CASSLVGSGSEQYF.